One TCR beta chain is described in this entry. The antigen remains unidentified. The PCR employed 60 Vbeta primers together with 13 Jbeta primers. TCRdb's copy holds only in-frame clones and misses some; the assay was immunoSEQ multiplex PCR. The repertoire holds about 130,000 clones, with around 72% as singletons. This sample was included in a study of cytomegalovirus exposure and HLA in healthy donors. V dropped 4 bases and J dropped 5; count of bases not matched to a gene: 8. The length of the CDR3 is 15 residues. Germline CDR1 SEHNR, CDR2 FQNEAQ (reference sequence). Each of the donors was a healthy bone marrow donor. Whole-study results and caveats: Rarity held for most TCR sequences, but there were some public TCRs that occurred in many donors. TCR beta V- and J-gene trimming, according to a later analysis, was linked to a missense DCLRE1C variant.

The chain uses TRBV7-9 and TRBJ1-2, with TRBD1 matching over 9 bases. The sample comprised PBMCs. The receptor was derived from a man aged 30 to 45 in good health and CMV-seronegative. The chain's CDR3 is CASSSHRGRRYGYTF. The DNA of the CDR3 is TGTGCCAGCAGCTCACACAGGGGGCGAAGGTATGGCTACACCTTC.